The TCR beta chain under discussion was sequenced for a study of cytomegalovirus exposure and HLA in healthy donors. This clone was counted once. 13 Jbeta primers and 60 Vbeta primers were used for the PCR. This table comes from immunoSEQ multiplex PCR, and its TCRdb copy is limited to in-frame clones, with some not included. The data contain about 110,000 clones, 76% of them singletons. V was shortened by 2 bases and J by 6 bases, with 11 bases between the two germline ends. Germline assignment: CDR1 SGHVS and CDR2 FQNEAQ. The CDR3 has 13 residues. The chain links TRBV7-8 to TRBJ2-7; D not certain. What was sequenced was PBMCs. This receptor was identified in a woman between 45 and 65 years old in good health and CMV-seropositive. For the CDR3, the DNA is TGTGCCAGCAGCTTAAGCGATCGATCCGAGCAGTACTTC. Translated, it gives CASSLSDRSEQYF. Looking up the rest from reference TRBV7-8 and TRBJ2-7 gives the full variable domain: GAGVSQSPRYKVAKRGQDVALRCDPISGHVSLFWYQQALGQGPEFLTYFQNEAQLDKSGLPSDRFFAERPEGSVSTLKIQRTQQEDSAVYLCASSLSDRSEQYFGPGTRLTVT.